This T cell receptor (beta chain) was recovered during a study of T cells in Graves' hyperthyroidism and ophthalmopathy. Template material for amplifying TCR beta CDR3 regions consisted of RNA transcripts. Researchers ran a first-round RT-PCR on the TCR CDR3 using the HTBI primer set. TCRdb re-called the multiplex PCR reads with MiXCR, one entry per CDR3 protein. The table includes 96,000 or so distinct CDR3 sequences, around 50% detected once. The germline gives CDR1 MGHRA, CDR2 YSYEKL. Unmatched junction bases numbered 2, after V lost 0 bases and J lost 1 base. The CDR3 length is 15 residues. The clonotype comes from a woman aged 40 to 50 with Graves' hyperthyroidism. The V and J genes are TRBV4-1 and TRBJ2-5, with 7 bases matching TRBD2. Source material: blood. Here the CDR3 reads CASSQDGTTQETQYF. CDR3 in DNA: TGCGCCAGCAGCCAAGATGGGACTACCCAAGAGACCCAGTACTTC.